Following are 27 T cell receptor beta chains from one sample sequenced in a study of blood T cell repertoires in COVID-19. Generated by immunoSEQ multiplex PCR, the TCRdb table keeps only in-frame clones and is missing some. This sample carries 200,000 to 250,000 clones, roughly nine tenths of them seen once, and the ten largest clones take 3.1%. Sequencing was done on a sample of PBMCs or T cells enriched from blood (not recorded which). These receptors came from a woman aged 50 to 60 in a cohort exposed to, infected with or recovered from COVID-19 (not recorded which).

In nucleotides, the CDR3 is TGTGCCAGCAGTTACTCCCCCCAAAACACTGAAGCTTTCTTT. Protein product: CASSYSPQNTEAFF. V and J are TRBV6-5 and TRBJ1-1; no reliable D call. V dropped 0 bases and J dropped 2 bases, with 7 bases sitting between them. The CDR3 loop spans 14 amino acids. Germline assignment: CDR1 MNHEY and CDR2 SVGAGI.

The chain carries TRBV3-1 (or the pseudogene TRBV3-2) and TRBJ1-2; perhaps TRBD1 as D (5 bases). CDR3 length: 14 amino acids. With 0 bases removed from V and 7 bases from J, the gap between germline ends came to 12 bases. CDR1 LGHDT and CDR2 YNNKEL come from the germline V gene (reference sequence). The CDR3 is CASSQDKARGGYTF. In DNA, the CDR3 is TGTGCCAGCAGCCAAGATAAAGCTAGGGGTGGCTACACCTTC.

This rearrangement joins TRBV27 to TRBJ2-3, with 10 bases aligning to TRBD2. Trimming at V came to 2 bases and at J to 9 bases, leaving 8 bases not matched to a gene. From germline, CDR1 is MNHEY and CDR2 SMNVEV (reference sequence). This CDR3 region has 15 residues. The CDR3 DNA reads as TGTGCCAGCAGTTTAAGCTTAGCGGGGGGACCAACGCAGTATTTT. Its translation: CASSLSLAGGPTQYF.

This clone was observed once. J is TRBJ1-4 and V is TRBV4-2; D perhaps matches TRBD1 (6 bases). CDR1 and CDR2 from the germline V gene are LGHNA and YNFKEQ. Trimming took 6 bases from V and 8 from J, leaving 22 bases between them. The CDR3 contains 16 residues. Here the CDR3 reads CASSQGAGAYGEKLFF. In nucleotides, the CDR3 is TGTGCCAGCAGTCAGGGTGCAGGGGCTTATGGGGAAAAACTGTTTTTT.

This sequence joins TRBV10-1 and TRBJ1-1, with D unresolved. Looked up from germline, CDR1 is WNHNN and CDR2 is SYGVQD (reference sequence). V was clipped by 4 bases and J by 4 bases, with 10 bases between them. The CDR3 covers 13 residues. The CDR3 region is CASSAVMSTEAFF. The CDR3, as DNA: TGCGCCAGCAGTGCTGTAATGAGCACTGAAGCTTTCTTT.

CDR3 DNA: TGCGCCAGCAGACCTCCGGGACAGTTGAACACTGAAGCTTTCTTT. This encodes CASRPPGQLNTEAFF. The J gene is TRBJ1-1, the V gene TRBV4-1, with 7 bases identical to TRBD1. This CDR3 is built from 15 residues. Germline V lookup: CDR1 MGHRA, CDR2 YSYEKL. The V gene end was trimmed by 6 bases and the J gene end by 0 bases; junction bases not matched to a gene: 7.

V usage is TRBV30 and J usage is TRBJ1-5, with D possibly being TRBD1 (5 bases). Trimming pared 0 bases from V and 7 bases from J, leaving 16 bases between. The CDR3 extends over 15 amino acids. The germline gives CDR1 GTSNPN, CDR2 SVGIG (reference sequence). Here the CDR3 DNA reads TGTGCCTGGAGTGTAGCGGGGGGGATCGGGCAGCCCCAGCATTTT. It codes for CAWSVAGGIGQPQHF.

The gene calls are TRBV6-2 or TRBV6-3 and TRBJ1-5; possible D gene TRBD1, 5 bases. This CDR3 is built from 16 residues. The V gene lost 6 bases and the J gene lost 3 bases, with 18 bases spanning the gap. Germline V gene sequence: CDR1 MNHEY, CDR2 SVGEGT. The CDR3 coding sequence is TGTGCCAGCAGCCATACTCTGGGGCCGTTCAATCAGCCCCAGCATTTT. It is translated as CASSHTLGPFNQPQHF.

The CDR3 sequence: CASSVAGALRRYYEQYF. CDR3 nucleotides: TGTGCCAGCAGTGTAGCGGGGGCCCTAAGAAGGTACTACGAGCAGTACTTC. The chain employs TRBV2 and TRBJ2-7, with TRBD2 identical over 9 bases. The CDR3 covers 17 residues. Germline V lookup: CDR1 SNHLY, CDR2 FYNNEI. Trimming removed 4 bases from V and 3 bases from J; junction bases left unmatched: 13.

The chain has TRBV18 and TRBJ1-5; D is uncertain. CDR1 is KGHSH, CDR2 LQKENI, per germline. The V gene lost 3 bases and the J gene lost 5 bases, with 14 bases spanning the gap. The CDR3 runs to 15 residues. The CDR3 spells CASSPWELRDQPQHF. Written as DNA, the CDR3 is TGTGCCAGCTCACCGTGGGAACTGAGGGATCAGCCCCAGCATTTT.

The chain couples TRBV30 to TRBJ1-2; D gene uncertain. Per germline, CDR1 GTSNPN and CDR2 SVGIG (reference sequence). V was shortened by 4 bases and J by 2 bases, with 11 bases between the two germline ends. The CDR3 covers 13 residues. CDR3 sequence reads: CAWTSGENYGYTF. Written as DNA, the CDR3 is TGTGCCTGGACCTCCGGGGAAAACTATGGCTACACCTTC.

In DNA form, the CDR3 reads TGTGCCAGCAGCATTCAGGGGGCAGGGGGCGGAAAGACCCAGTACTTC. Amino acid sequence: CASSIQGAGGGKTQYF. The chain couples TRBV7-2 to TRBJ2-5; 8 positions match TRBD1. V lost 5 bases to trimming and J lost 6 bases; unmatched junction nucleotides: 14. CDR1 and CDR2 from the germline V gene are SGHTA and FQGNSA. The CDR3 contains 16 residues.

This clone was seen only a few times. V usage is TRBV11-2 and J usage is TRBJ2-2, with D tentatively TRBD1 (6 bases). Between the trimmed V and J ends, which lost 5 bases and 5 bases, there was a span of 15 bases. There are 15 residues in the CDR3. The germline CDR1 and CDR2 sequences are SGHAT and FQNNGV. The CDR3 sequence: CASSTYRTGTGELFF. CDR3 nucleotide sequence: TGTGCCAGCAGCACCTACCGTACAGGGACCGGGGAGCTGTTTTTT.

This clone was detected once. CDR3 sequence reads: CASSQDSRSQETQYF. Written as DNA, the CDR3 is TGCGCCAGCAGCCAAGATTCGCGAAGCCAAGAGACCCAGTACTTC. The chain employs TRBV4-3 and TRBJ2-5; no clear D gene. The V gene's germline CDR1 is LGHNA and CDR2 YSLEER. Trimming removed 0 bases from V and 1 base from J, with 9 bases in between. CDR3 length: 15 residues.

The chain has TRBV25-1 and TRBJ2-2; 7 bases align to TRBD1. The V gene's germline CDR1 is MGHDK and CDR2 SYGVNS. This CDR3 spans 15 amino acids. J was trimmed by 9 bases and V by 10 bases; bases with no gene match: 17. CDR3 coding DNA: TGTGCCACGGGCGGCGTAACAGGGGCTCTCCGGGAGCTGTTTTTT. As protein: CATGGVTGALRELFF. Using reference TRBV25-1 and TRBJ2-2 for the parts outside the CDR3, the full variable domain is EADIYQTPRYLVIGTGKKITLECSQTMGHDKMYWYQQDPGMELHLIHYSYGVNSTEKGDLSSESTVSRIRTEHFPLTLESARPSHTSQYLCATGGVTGALRELFFGEGSRLTVL.

V usage is TRBV7-2 and J usage is TRBJ1-2; 7 bases agree with TRBD1. The CDR3 is 13 residues long. V dropped 5 bases and J dropped 7; count of bases not matched to a gene: 7. Germline CDR1 SGHTA, CDR2 FQGNSA. The CDR3 DNA reads TGTGCCAGCAGCAGACGACAGGGTAGTGGCTACACCTTC. It encodes CASSRRQGSGYTF.

The table lists this clone with a count of one. The chain joins TRBV6-4 to TRBJ1-5; D may be TRBD1 (6 bases). V was shortened by 4 bases and J by 5 bases, with 9 bases between the two germline ends. The V gene's germline CDR1 is MRHNA and CDR2 SNTAGT. This CDR3 region has 13 residues. CDR3 nucleotides: TGTGCCAGCAGTGTCAACAGGGATCAGCCCCAGCATTTT. Its translation is CASSVNRDQPQHF.

This chain joins TRBV25-1 and TRBJ1-2; 7 nucleotides line up with TRBD1. The CDR3 has 14 residues. Germline-derived CDR1 and CDR2 are MGHDK and SYGVNS. The junction had 6 bases not matched to a gene; V was cut back by 4 bases and J by 4 bases. CDR3: CASSVQGQSYGYTF. CDR3 DNA sequence: TGTGCCAGCAGTGTACAGGGGCAATCCTATGGCTACACCTTC.

DNA of the CDR3: TGTGCCAGCAGCCCAGATGGCTGGGCCACTGAAGCTTTCTTT. Protein: CASSPDGWATEAFF. The chain links TRBV9 to TRBJ1-1; unclear D gene. Trimming took off 4 bases at V and 4 bases at J, with 14 bases between the two ends. The CDR3 extends over 14 amino acids. The germline V gene encodes CDR1 SGDLS and CDR2 YYNGEE. Variable domain in full (rest from reference TRBV9 and TRBJ1-1): DSGVTQTPKHLITATGQRVTLRCSPRSGDLSVYWYQQSLDQGLQFLIQYYNGEERAKGNILERFSAQQFPDLHSELNLSSLELGDSALYFCASSPDGWATEAFFGQGTRLTVV.

Only a few counts were recorded for this clone. Other DNA sequences in the sample encode the same CDR3. This CDR3 reads CASSLGTGRNTGELFF. Written as DNA, the CDR3 is TGCGCCAGCAGCTTGGGGACAGGGAGGAACACCGGGGAGCTGTTTTTT. The chain combines TRBV5-1 with TRBJ2-2; the match to TRBD1 covers 8 bases. In germline, CDR1 is SGHRS, CDR2 YFSETQ. Losses at the gene ends were 0 bases for V and 1 base for J; bases not matched to a gene: 2. The CDR3 runs to 16 residues.

CDR3 loop: CASSLWTSGGYNEQFF. Written as DNA, the CDR3 is TGTGCCAGCAGCCTTTGGACTAGCGGGGGGTACAATGAGCAGTTCTTC. The chain carries TRBV3-1 (or the pseudogene TRBV3-2) and TRBJ2-1, with 14 bases that match TRBD2. Germline lookup yields CDR1 LGHDT and CDR2 YNNKEL (reference sequence). The J segment lost 4 bases and the V segment lost 4 bases, leaving 3 bases of the junction unmatched. The CDR3 is 16 residues long.

This clone was seen just once. This rearrangement joins TRBV14 to TRBJ2-4, with D possibly being TRBD2 (6 bases). The germline V and J ends were trimmed by 0 bases and 11 bases, with 8 bases remaining between them. The CDR3 runs 12 residues. Germline CDR1 and CDR2: SGHDN and FVKESK. Written as DNA, the CDR3 is TGTGCCAGCAGCCAAGACAGGAGGGTTCAGTACTTC. This sequence encodes CASSQDRRVQYF.

V and J are TRBV15 and TRBJ2-1; 8 bases agree with TRBD2. The CDR3 covers 16 residues. Trimming took 3 bases from V and 5 from J; bases not matched to a gene: 9. Germline CDR1 reads LNHNV; CDR2 reads YYDKDF (reference sequence). The CDR3 coding sequence is TGTGCCACCAGCAGGGGATTGGGACTAGGGAACAATGAGCAGTTCTTC. Encoded protein: CATSRGLGLGNNEQFF.

This clone was seen a few times. The chain has TRBV28 and TRBJ1-4, with TRBD1 as a possible D gene (6 bases). This CDR3 spans 15 amino acids. Germline assignment: CDR1 MDHEN and CDR2 SYDVKM. Trimming took off 5 bases at V and 2 bases at J, with 12 bases between the two ends. The CDR3 DNA follows: TGTGCCAGCAGTCCAGCTACAGGGACTAATGAAAAACTGTTTTTT. Translation gives CASSPATGTNEKLFF.

This clone came up a few times. This sequence joins TRBV1 and TRBJ1-1. TRBV1 is a documented pseudogene. This CDR3 region has 19 residues. As DNA, the CDR3 is TGCACCAGCAGCCAAGAGGGATGCGCGGGGGGAGGCATGAACACTGAAGCTTTCTTT. Amino acids: CTSSQEGCAGGGMNTEAFF.

This chain joins TRBV18 and TRBJ2-5; D is perhaps TRBD1 (5 bases). V lost 2 bases and J lost 2, with 9 bases in between. This CDR3 is built from 14 residues. The germline gives CDR1 KGHSH, CDR2 LQKENI. The CDR3, as DNA: TGTGCCAGCTCACCAGGGGCGGAGCAAGAGACCCAGTACTTC. It translates to CASSPGAEQETQYF.

This chain links TRBV7-2 with TRBJ1-6; D is uncertain. Trimming removed 1 base from V and 7 bases from J, with 8 bases in between. Germline V gives CDR1 SGHTA, CDR2 FQGNSA. The CDR3 sequence is 14 residues long. In DNA form, the CDR3 reads TGTGCCAGCAGCTTAGTATCCAGAAATTCACCCCTCCACTTT. Its protein product is CASSLVSRNSPLHF.